The sequence of this T cell receptor beta chain was determined in a study of shared clonotypes between healthy human individuals. The study, taken as a whole, reports: Relative to clonotypes present in all four donors, those not shared had lower generation probabilities. Shared clonotypes: approximately 5% naive CD4, 3% to 3.5% naive CD8, roughly 2.2% memory CD4, under 0.45% memory CD8.

Notes on this clone: Antigen: not known.

V lost 4 bases, J lost 0 bases, and 4 bases stayed unmatched. CDR3 length equals 16 residues. The V gene's germline CDR1 is MNHNS and CDR2 SASEGT. TCRdb keeps only in-frame clones here, not all; method: immunoSEQ multiplex PCR. Of hundreds of thousands of clones in the sample, under 80% were seen once. Sequencing input: memory CD4+ T cells sorted from blood. Subset given: CD45RA-negative fraction. The TCR sequence derives from a woman between 25 and 40 years old in good health. This chain links TRBV6-1 with TRBJ2-1; 9 bases align to TRBD1. CDR3 nucleotides: TGTGCCAGCAGTGGGGGACAGGGCTTCTCCTACAATGAGCAGTTCTTC. Amino acid sequence: CASSGGQGFSYNEQFF.